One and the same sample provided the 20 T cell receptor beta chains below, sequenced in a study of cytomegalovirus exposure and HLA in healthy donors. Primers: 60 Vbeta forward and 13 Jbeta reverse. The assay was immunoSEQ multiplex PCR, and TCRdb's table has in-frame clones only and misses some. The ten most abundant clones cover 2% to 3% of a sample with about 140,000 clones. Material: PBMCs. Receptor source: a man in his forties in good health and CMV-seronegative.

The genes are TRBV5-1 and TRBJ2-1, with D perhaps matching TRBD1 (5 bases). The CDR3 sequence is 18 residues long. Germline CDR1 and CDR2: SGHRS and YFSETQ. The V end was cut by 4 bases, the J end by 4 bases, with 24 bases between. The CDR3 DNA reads TGCGCCAGCAGCCTCGGACAAATAGCCCCCCCCGCTTACAATGAGCAGTTCTTC. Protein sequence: CASSLGQIAPPAYNEQFF.

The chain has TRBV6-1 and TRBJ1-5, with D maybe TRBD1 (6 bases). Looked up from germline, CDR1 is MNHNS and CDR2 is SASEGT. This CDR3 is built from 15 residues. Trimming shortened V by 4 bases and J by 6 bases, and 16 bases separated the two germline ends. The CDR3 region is CASSADPGVGQPQHF. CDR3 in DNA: TGTGCCAGCAGTGCCGACCCAGGGGTGGGTCAGCCCCAGCATTTT.

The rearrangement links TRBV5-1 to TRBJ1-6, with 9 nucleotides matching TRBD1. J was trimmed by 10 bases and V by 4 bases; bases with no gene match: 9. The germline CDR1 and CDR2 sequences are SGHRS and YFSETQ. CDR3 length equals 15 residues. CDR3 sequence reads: CASSTAGTGSSPLHF. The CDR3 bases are TGCGCCAGCAGCACTGCCGGGACAGGGAGCTCACCCCTCCACTTT.

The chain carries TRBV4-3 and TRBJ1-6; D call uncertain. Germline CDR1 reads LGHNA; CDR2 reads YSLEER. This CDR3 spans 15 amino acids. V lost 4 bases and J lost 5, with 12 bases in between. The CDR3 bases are TGCGCCAGCAGCCTTATGAGCCTCGATAATTCACCCCTCCACTTT. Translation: CASSLMSLDNSPLHF.

CDR3 sequence (DNA): TGTGCCAGCTCACCAGGGGCGCAGGATGAGCAGTACTTC. Its translation is CASSPGAQDEQYF. V is TRBV18 and J is TRBJ2-7; D might be TRBD1 (5 bases). There are 13 residues in the CDR3. Deletions cut 2 bases from V and 7 bases from J, with 12 bases between. Germline-derived CDR1 and CDR2 are KGHSH and LQKENI.

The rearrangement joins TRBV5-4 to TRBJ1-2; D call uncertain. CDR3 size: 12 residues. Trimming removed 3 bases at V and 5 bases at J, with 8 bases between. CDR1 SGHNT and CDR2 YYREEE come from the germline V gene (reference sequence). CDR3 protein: CASSSTGYGYTF. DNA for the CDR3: TGTGCCAGCAGCTCTACGGGATATGGCTACACCTTC. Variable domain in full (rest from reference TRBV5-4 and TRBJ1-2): ETGVTQSPTHLIKTRGQQVTLRCSSQSGHNTVSWYQQALGQGPQFIFQYYREEENGRGNFPPRFSGLQFPNYSSELNVNALELDDSALYLCASSSTGYGYTFGSGTRLTVV.

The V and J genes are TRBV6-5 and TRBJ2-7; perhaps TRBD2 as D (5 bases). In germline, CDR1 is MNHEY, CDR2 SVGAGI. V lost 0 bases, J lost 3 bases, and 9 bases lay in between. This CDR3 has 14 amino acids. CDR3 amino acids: CASSYSGDIYEQYF. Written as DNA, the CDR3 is TGTGCCAGCAGTTACTCCGGGGATATCTACGAGCAGTACTTC.

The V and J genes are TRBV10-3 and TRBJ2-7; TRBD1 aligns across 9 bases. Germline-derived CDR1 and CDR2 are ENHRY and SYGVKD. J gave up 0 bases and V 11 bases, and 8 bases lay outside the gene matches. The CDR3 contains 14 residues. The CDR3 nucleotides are TGTGCCGTGTCGAGGGACAGGGACTCCTACGAGCAGTACTTC. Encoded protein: CAVSRDRDSYEQYF.

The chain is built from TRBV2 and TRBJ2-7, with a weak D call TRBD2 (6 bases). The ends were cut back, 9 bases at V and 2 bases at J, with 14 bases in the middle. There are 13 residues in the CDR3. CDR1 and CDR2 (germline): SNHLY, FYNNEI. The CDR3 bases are TGTGCCAGTAAACGGGACTCTACCTACGAGCAGTACTTC. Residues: CASKRDSTYEQYF. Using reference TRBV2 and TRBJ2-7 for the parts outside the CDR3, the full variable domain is EPEVTQTPSHQVTQMGQEVILRCVPISNHLYFYWYRQILGQKVEFLVSFYNNEISEKSEIFDDQFSVERPDGSNFTLKIRSTKLEDSAMYFCASKRDSTYEQYFGPGTRLTVT.

In DNA form, the CDR3 reads TGTGCCAGCAGCCTTGGACAGATGCCCAACTATGGCTACACCTTC. Its protein is CASSLGQMPNYGYTF. V gene TRBV9 combines with J gene TRBJ1-2, with D maybe TRBD1 (6 bases). The CDR3 contains 15 residues. Per the germline V gene, CDR1 is SGDLS and CDR2 is YYNGEE. V was pared by 4 bases and J by 2 bases, with 15 bases between.

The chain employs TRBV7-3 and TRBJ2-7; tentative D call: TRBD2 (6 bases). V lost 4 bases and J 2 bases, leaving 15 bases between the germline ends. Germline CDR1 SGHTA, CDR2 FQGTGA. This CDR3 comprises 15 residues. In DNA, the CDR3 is TGTGCCAGCAGCTGGGCTGGGGGGAACACCTACGAGCAGTACTTC. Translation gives CASSWAGGNTYEQYF.

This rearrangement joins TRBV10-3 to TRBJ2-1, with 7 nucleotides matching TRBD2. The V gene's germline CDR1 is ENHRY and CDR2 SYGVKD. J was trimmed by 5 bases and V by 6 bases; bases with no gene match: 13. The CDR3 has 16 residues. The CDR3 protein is CAISAGLLNANNEQFF. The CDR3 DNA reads TGTGCCATCAGCGCGGGACTACTTAATGCTAACAATGAGCAGTTCTTC.

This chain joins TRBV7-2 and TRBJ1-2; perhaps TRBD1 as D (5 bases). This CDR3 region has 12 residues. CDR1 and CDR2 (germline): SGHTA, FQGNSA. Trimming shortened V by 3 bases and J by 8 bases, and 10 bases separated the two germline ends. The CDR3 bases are TGTGCCAGCAGCTTTCGGGCAGGGGGCTACACCTTC. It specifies CASSFRAGGYTF.

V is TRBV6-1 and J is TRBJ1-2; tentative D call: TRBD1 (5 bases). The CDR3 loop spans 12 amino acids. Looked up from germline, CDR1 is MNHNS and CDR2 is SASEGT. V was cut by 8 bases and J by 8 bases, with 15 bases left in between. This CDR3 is CASHDSVLGYTF. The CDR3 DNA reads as TGTGCCAGCCACGACAGCGTACTGGGCTACACCTTC.

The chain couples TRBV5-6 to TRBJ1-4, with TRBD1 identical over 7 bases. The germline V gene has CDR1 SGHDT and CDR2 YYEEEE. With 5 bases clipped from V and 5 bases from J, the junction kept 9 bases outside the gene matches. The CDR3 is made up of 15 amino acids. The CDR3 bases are TGTGCCAGCAGTTCTGGGACAGCGAAAAATGAAAAACTGTTTTTT. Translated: CASSSGTAKNEKLFF.

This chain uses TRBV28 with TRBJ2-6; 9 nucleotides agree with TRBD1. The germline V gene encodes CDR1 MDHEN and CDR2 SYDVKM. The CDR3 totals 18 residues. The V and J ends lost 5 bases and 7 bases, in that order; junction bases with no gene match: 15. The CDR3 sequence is CASSPIPGQGFGANVLTF. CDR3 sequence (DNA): TGTGCCAGCAGTCCGATTCCGGGACAGGGTTTTGGTGCCAACGTCCTGACTTTC.

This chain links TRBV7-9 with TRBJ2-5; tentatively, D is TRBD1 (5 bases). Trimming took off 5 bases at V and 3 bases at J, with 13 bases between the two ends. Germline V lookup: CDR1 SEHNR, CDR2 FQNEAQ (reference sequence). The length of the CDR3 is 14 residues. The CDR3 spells CASSPRTPEETQYF. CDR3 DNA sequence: TGTGCCAGCAGCCCAAGGACACCCGAAGAGACCCAGTACTTC.

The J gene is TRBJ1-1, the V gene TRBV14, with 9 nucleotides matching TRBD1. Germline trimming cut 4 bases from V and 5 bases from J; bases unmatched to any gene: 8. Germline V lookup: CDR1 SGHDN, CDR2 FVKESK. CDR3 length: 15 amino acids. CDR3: CASSRLTGGGTEAFF. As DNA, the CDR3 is TGTGCCAGCAGCCGGCTAACAGGGGGCGGAACTGAAGCTTTCTTT. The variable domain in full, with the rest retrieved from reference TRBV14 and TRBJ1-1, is EAGVTQFPSHSVIEKGQTVTLRCDPISGHDNLYWYRRVMGKEIKFLLHFVKESKQDESGMPNNRFLAERTGGTYSTLKVQPAELEDSGVYFCASSRLTGGGTEAFFGQGTRLTVV.

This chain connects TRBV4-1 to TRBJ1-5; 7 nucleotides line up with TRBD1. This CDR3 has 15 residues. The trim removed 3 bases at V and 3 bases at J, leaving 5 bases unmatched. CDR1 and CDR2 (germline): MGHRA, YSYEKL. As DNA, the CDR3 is TGCGCCAGCAGCCAGGGTGACAGGGACAATCAGCCCCAGCATTTT. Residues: CASSQGDRDNQPQHF.

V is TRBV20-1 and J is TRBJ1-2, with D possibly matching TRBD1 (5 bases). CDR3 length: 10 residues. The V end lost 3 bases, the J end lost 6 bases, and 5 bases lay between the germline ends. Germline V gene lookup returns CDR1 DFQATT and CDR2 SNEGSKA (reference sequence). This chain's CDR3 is CSARTDGYTF. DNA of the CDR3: TGCAGTGCTAGGACAGATGGCTACACCTTC.